The 27 T cell receptor beta chains below come from one sample, sequenced in a study of blood T cell repertoires in COVID-19. Sequencing used immunoSEQ multiplex PCR; TCRdb keeps in-frame clones, though not all of them. The table lists 100,000 or so clones, about 90% of them singletons, with roughly 7.3% in the top ten. Sequencing input: peripheral blood. Every receptor here comes from a man aged 25 to 40 in a cohort sampled during active COVID-19.

This chain uses TRBV3-1 (or the pseudogene TRBV3-2) with TRBJ2-7; tentative D call: TRBD1 (7 bases). V lost 5 bases and J 0 bases, leaving 17 bases between the germline ends. The CDR3 sequence is 16 residues long. Germline V gene lookup returns CDR1 LGHDT and CDR2 YNNKEL (reference sequence). As DNA, the CDR3 is TGTGCCAGCAGCTTAGGGGGCGGGGTAAGCTCCTACGAGCAGTACTTC. It is translated as CASSLGGGVSSYEQYF.

The V and J genes are TRBV3-1 (or the pseudogene TRBV3-2) and TRBJ2-1; 9 nucleotides line up with TRBD2. From germline, CDR1 is LGHDT and CDR2 YNNKEL (reference sequence). This CDR3 comprises 15 residues. The trim removed 5 bases at V and 6 bases at J, leaving 8 bases unmatched. For the CDR3, the DNA is TGTGCCAGCAGCTCTGGCGGGGGGGCCCGCAATGAGCAGTTCTTC. It translates to CASSSGGGARNEQFF.

The V and J genes are TRBV6-5 and TRBJ1-3; D may be TRBD1 (6 bases). Trimming pared 11 bases from V and 0 bases from J, leaving 14 bases between. The germline CDR1 and CDR2 sequences are MNHEY and SVGAGI. This CDR3 spans 14 amino acids. The CDR3 reads CASRTGSSGNTIYF. The CDR3 nucleotides read TGTGCCTCCCGAACAGGGAGCTCTGGAAACACCATATATTTT.

This sequence joins TRBV12-5 and TRBJ2-3; 9 positions match TRBD2. Germline V gives CDR1 LGHNT, CDR2 FRNRAP. The CDR3 has 11 residues. V lost 8 bases and J lost 8; bases outside the gene matches: 2. CDR3 amino acids: CASRGGATQYF. Written as DNA, the CDR3 is TGTGCTAGTCGCGGGGGGGCTACGCAGTATTTT.

This chain connects TRBV6-5 to TRBJ2-1, with D perhaps matching TRBD2 (5 bases). The V and J ends lost 2 bases and 9 bases respectively, with 17 bases between them. Per the germline V gene, CDR1 is MNHEY and CDR2 is SVGAGI. This CDR3 is built from 15 residues. The CDR3 spells CASSYTPGGLGEQFF. Written as DNA, the CDR3 is TGTGCCAGCAGTTACACCCCTGGAGGTTTGGGTGAGCAGTTCTTC.

The chain couples TRBV7-9 to TRBJ2-3, with TRBD1 matching over 7 bases. Germline V gene data show CDR1 as SEHNR and CDR2 as FQNEAQ (reference sequence). V lost 4 bases to trimming and J lost 1 base; unmatched junction nucleotides: 5. The CDR3 has 15 residues. The CDR3 DNA reads TGTGCCAGCAGCTACCGGCAGGGGGGCACAGATACGCAGTATTTT. Amino acid sequence: CASSYRQGGTDTQYF.

The chain combines TRBV18 with TRBJ2-7, with 7 bases identical to TRBD1. The CDR3 covers 12 residues. With V trimmed by 4 bases and J by 3 bases, 0 bases remained unmatched. Germline CDR1 is KGHSH and CDR2 is LQKENI. CDR3 sequence reads: CASSRTGYEQYF. The CDR3 bases are TGTGCCAGCTCACGGACAGGCTACGAGCAGTACTTC.

This sequence joins TRBV9 and TRBJ1-2; 9 bases match TRBD1. CDR3 length: 14 amino acids. The germline gives CDR1 SGDLS, CDR2 YYNGEE. Losses at the gene ends were 4 bases for V and 5 bases for J; bases not matched to a gene: 6. The CDR3 sequence is CASSPRQGGYGYTF. The CDR3, as DNA: TGTGCCAGCAGCCCTCGACAGGGGGGTTATGGCTACACCTTC.

The chain joins TRBV5-4 to TRBJ2-7; 9 bases agree with TRBD1. The CDR3 runs to 15 residues. J was trimmed by 2 bases and V by 0 bases; bases with no gene match: 3. CDR1 SGHNT and CDR2 YYREEE come from the germline V gene (reference sequence). The CDR3 nucleotides read TGTGCCAGCAGCTTGGGAGGACAGGGGACCTACGAGCAGTACTTC. It codes for CASSLGGQGTYEQYF.

This clone was seen just once. The chain has TRBV9 and TRBJ1-3; D unclear. The CDR3 is 15 residues long. CDR1 is SGDLS and CDR2 is YYNGEE in the germline V gene. Deletions cut 0 bases from V and 0 bases from J, with 7 bases between. This CDR3 is CASSVGAVSGNTIYF. CDR3 DNA: TGTGCCAGCAGCGTAGGAGCGGTCTCTGGAAACACCATATATTTT.

V and J are TRBV7-9 and TRBJ2-2; 9 bases match TRBD1. The CDR3 consists of 17 residues. CDR1 and CDR2 (germline): SEHNR, FQNEAQ (reference sequence). J gave up 1 base and V 4 bases, and 7 bases lay outside the gene matches. CDR3 nucleotide sequence: TGTGCCAGCAGCTCATTGTACAGGGGGCTGAACACCGGGGAGCTGTTTTTT. This encodes CASSSLYRGLNTGELFF. Together with reference TRBV7-9 and TRBJ2-2, the CDR3 gives the full variable domain: DTGVSQNPRHKITKRGQNVTFRCDPISEHNRLYWYRQTLGQGPEFLTYFQNEAQLEKSRLLSDRFSAERPKGSFSTLEIQRTEQGDSAMYLCASSSLYRGLNTGELFFGEGSRLTVL.

This sequence joins TRBV11-2 and TRBJ1-4; 10 positions agree with TRBD1. V gave up 5 bases and J gave up 8 bases; unmatched junction bases: 5. This CDR3 comprises 14 residues. The germline V gene has CDR1 SGHAT and CDR2 FQNNGV. CDR3 region: CASSNRDRGEKLFF. CDR3 nucleotides: TGTGCCAGCAGCAACCGGGACAGGGGAGAAAAACTGTTTTTT. Full variable domain (remainder filled in from reference TRBV11-2 and TRBJ1-4): EAGVAQSPRYKIIEKRQSVAFWCNPISGHATLYWYQQILGQGPKLLIQFQNNGVVDDSQLPKDRFSAERLKGVDSTLKIQPAKLEDSAVYLCASSNRDRGEKLFFGSGTQLSVL.

The chain recombines TRBV29-1 with TRBJ1-1; possibly TRBD1 for D (5 bases). Germline-derived CDR1 and CDR2 are SQVTM and ANQGSEA. This CDR3 contains 14 residues. The germline V and J ends were trimmed by 5 bases and 1 base, with 14 bases remaining between them. The CDR3 region is CSVKGAGGNTEAFF. CDR3 sequence (DNA): TGCAGCGTTAAAGGGGCGGGTGGGAACACTGAAGCTTTCTTT.

With respect to this clone: Sequence at one end of the junction differs from germline and may be a read error. The chain combines TRBV7-2 with TRBJ2-7, with 7 bases fitting TRBD2. Germline lookup yields CDR1 SGHTA and CDR2 FQGNSA. This CDR3 has 15 residues. The CDR3 nucleotides are TGTGCCAGCAGCCTAGCGGTCGGGAACCCCTACGAGCAGTACTTC. It encodes CASSLAVGNPYEQYF.

The J gene is TRBJ1-2, the V gene TRBV4-1; TRBD1 agrees at 8 bases. The CDR3 totals 14 residues. V shed 2 bases and J 8 bases; nucleotides not matched to a gene: 7. Germline values: CDR1 MGHRA, CDR2 YSYEKL. The CDR3 DNA reads TGCGCCAGCAGCCAACCCGGACAGGGCGTCGGCTACACCTTC. Its translation: CASSQPGQGVGYTF.

This chain joins TRBV5-6 and TRBJ2-2; TRBD1 matches at 9 bases. CDR1 and CDR2 from the germline V gene are SGHDT and YYEEEE. V lost 6 bases, J lost 3 bases, and 9 bases stayed unmatched. The length of the CDR3 is 16 residues. The DNA of the CDR3 is TGTGCCAGCAAAAGACAGGGGGGAGTGTACACCGGGGAGCTGTTTTTT. Translating it yields CASKRQGGVYTGELFF. Together with reference TRBV5-6 and TRBJ2-2, the CDR3 gives the full variable domain: DAGVTQSPTHLIKTRGQQVTLRCSPKSGHDTVSWYQQALGQGPQFIFQYYEEEERQRGNFPDRFSGHQFPNYSSELNVNALLLGDSALYLCASKRQGGVYTGELFFGEGSRLTVL.

The chain recombines TRBV6-6 with TRBJ2-1; possibly TRBD2 for D (5 bases). Germline V gives CDR1 MNHNY, CDR2 SVGAGI (reference sequence). Trimming left V 5 bases short and J 3 bases short, with 8 bases between. The CDR3 is 13 amino acids. The CDR3 loop is CASSSGIYNEQFF. The DNA of the CDR3 is TGTGCCAGCAGTAGCGGTATCTACAATGAGCAGTTCTTC.

This clone was seen a single time. The chain has TRBV2 and TRBJ2-1; the D gene is possibly TRBD2 (6 bases). Germline loops: CDR1 SNHLY, CDR2 FYNNEI. Trimming left V 4 bases short and J 7 bases short, with 8 bases between. CDR3 size: 12 residues. The CDR3 loop is CASSGLENEQFF. The CDR3, as DNA: TGTGCCAGCAGTGGACTAGAGAATGAGCAGTTCTTC.

This clone was seen a handful of times. The junction departs from the called germline gene at one end, perhaps through a read error. V gene TRBV7-2 combines with J gene TRBJ2-7, with D possibly being TRBD1 (6 bases). CDR3 length: 13 amino acids. CDR1 SGHTA and CDR2 FQGNSA come from the germline V gene. CDR3 DNA sequence: TGTGCCAGCAGCTTAATCCCCGAGGGGGAGCCGTACTTC. Its translation: CASSLIPEGEPYF. Variable domain in full (rest from reference TRBV7-2 and TRBJ2-7): GAGVSQSPSNKVTEKGKDVELRCDPISGHTALYWYRQSLGQGLEFLIYFQGNSAPDKSGLPSDRFSAERTGGSVSTLTIQRTQQEDSAVYLCASSLIPEGEPYFGPGTRLTVT.

This chain connects TRBV6-5 to TRBJ2-7, with D possibly being TRBD2 (6 bases). CDR1 is MNHEY, CDR2 SVGAGI, per germline. The CDR3 contains 15 residues. The V gene lost 0 bases and the J gene lost 2 bases, with 11 bases spanning the gap. In DNA, the CDR3 is TGTGCCAGCAGTTACTCGGGGCGGGGAGCCTACGAGCAGTACTTC. Its translation is CASSYSGRGAYEQYF.

This chain joins TRBV27 and TRBJ1-1, with unresolved D. From germline, CDR1 is MNHEY and CDR2 SMNVEV (reference sequence). The V end was cut by 8 bases, the J end by 0 bases, with 16 bases between. CDR3 length: 15 amino acids. CDR3 amino acids: CASGRYGLMNTEAFF. In nucleotides, the CDR3 is TGTGCCAGCGGGAGGTACGGACTCATGAACACTGAAGCTTTCTTT.

The rearrangement joins TRBV18 to TRBJ2-2; TRBD1 matches 7 bases. The length of the CDR3 is 16 residues. Germline CDR1 and CDR2: KGHSH and LQKENI. With V trimmed by 0 bases and J by 7 bases, 8 bases remained unmatched. The CDR3 nucleotides are TGTGCCAGCTCACCACCGTTCAGGGGGAATGTCGGGGAGCTGTTTTTT. Encoded protein: CASSPPFRGNVGELFF.

J is TRBJ2-1 and V is TRBV3-1 (or the pseudogene TRBV3-2); the match to TRBD2 covers 11 bases. The CDR3 length is 16 residues. Germline CDR1 LGHDT, CDR2 YNNKEL (reference sequence). The trim removed 3 bases at V and 7 bases at J, leaving 8 bases unmatched. CDR3 in DNA: TGTGCCAGCAGCCAGGCTAGCGGGGGGTCCGGAAATGAGCAGTTCTTC. Its protein product is CASSQASGGSGNEQFF.

The rearrangement joins TRBV27 to TRBJ2-3; no clear D gene. Between the trimmed V and J ends, which lost 6 bases and 0 bases, there was a span of 13 bases. The germline V gene has CDR1 MNHEY and CDR2 SMNVEV (reference sequence). CDR3 length: 15 amino acids. The CDR3 region is CASRPEAVSTDTQYF. The CDR3 bases are TGTGCCAGCAGGCCAGAGGCAGTAAGCACAGATACGCAGTATTTT.

The chain is built from TRBV24-1 and TRBJ2-1; a weak D match, TRBD1 (5 bases). Per germline, CDR1 KGHDR and CDR2 SFDVKD. Trimming removed 5 bases from V and 6 bases from J, with 13 bases in between. The CDR3 sequence is 14 residues long. This CDR3 is CATSASDQGNEQFF. The CDR3, as DNA: TGTGCCACCAGTGCCTCAGACCAGGGCAATGAGCAGTTCTTC.

The V call is TRBV2, the J call TRBJ1-1; D not resolved. CDR1 is SNHLY, CDR2 FYNNEI, per germline. CDR3 length equals 14 residues. Trimming took off 6 bases at V and 6 bases at J, with 17 bases between the two ends. CDR3 sequence (DNA): TGTGCCAGCAGCAACCGACGGAGGGATGCTGAAGCTTTCTTT. Its translation: CASSNRRRDAEAFF.

This chain joins TRBV6-5 and TRBJ1-1; 10 nucleotides agree with TRBD1. The germline V gene has CDR1 MNHEY and CDR2 SVGAGI. This CDR3 has 14 amino acids. The junction had 4 bases not matched to a gene; V was cut back by 8 bases and J by 1 base. CDR3 in DNA: TGTGCCAGCGGGACAGGGGAGCCGAACACTGAAGCTTTCTTT. Protein sequence: CASGTGEPNTEAFF.